Shown below are 5 T cell receptor beta chains from a single sample sequenced in a study of Ad26.COV2.S vaccination and SARS-CoV-2 variants. Libraries were prepared by immunoSEQ multiplex PCR; TCRdb keeps only in-frame clonotypes and omits some of them. Here the sample spans over 100,000 clones, about 78% being singletons. The sample in question was peripheral blood, obtained after recovery from COVID-19. The receptors shown here come from a human donor who had recovered from COVID-19.

V and J are TRBV3-1 (or the pseudogene TRBV3-2) and TRBJ1-5; no reliable D call. This CDR3 contains 13 residues. Germline assignment: CDR1 LGHDT and CDR2 YNNKEL (reference sequence). Trimming removed 4 bases at V and 5 bases at J, with 9 bases between. The CDR3: CASSPRSDQPQHF. As DNA, the CDR3 is TGTGCCAGCAGCCCCCGTTCGGATCAGCCCCAGCATTTT.

The table lists this clone with a count of one. The J gene is TRBJ2-3, the V gene TRBV7-3; the D is unclear. Germline CDR1 SGHTA, CDR2 FQGTGA. Trimming left V 3 bases short and J 0 bases short, with 7 bases between. CDR3 length: 14 residues. CDR3 region: CASSFYSSTDTQYF. The CDR3 region has the DNA TGTGCCAGCAGCTTTTACTCTAGCACAGATACGCAGTATTTT.

CDR3 protein: CASRDAGGTYEQYF. In DNA, the CDR3 is TGTGCCAGCAGAGACGCAGGTGGTACCTACGAGCAGTACTTC. V gene TRBV25-1 combines with J gene TRBJ2-7; unclear D gene. The V gene lost 6 bases and the J gene lost 2 bases, with 14 bases spanning the gap. This CDR3 spans 14 amino acids. Germline CDR1 and CDR2: MGHDK and SYGVNS.

This chain joins TRBV18 and TRBJ2-3; D unresolved. The V gene lost 0 bases and the J gene lost 4 bases, with 8 bases spanning the gap. Germline-derived CDR1 and CDR2 are KGHSH and LQKENI. CDR3 size: 14 residues. The CDR3 nucleotides read TGTGCCAGCTCACCACCCTCACTACCAGATACGCAGTATTTT. Translated, it gives CASSPPSLPDTQYF.

In regard to this clone: Other nucleotide sequences from this sample produce the same CDR3. The rearrangement joins TRBV27 to TRBJ1-1; no reliable D call. This CDR3 has 13 amino acids. Trimming pared 4 bases from V and 4 bases from J, leaving 10 bases between. Germline loops: CDR1 MNHEY, CDR2 SMNVEV (reference sequence). CDR3 amino acids: CASSYPGGTEAFF. CDR3 sequence (DNA): TGTGCCAGCAGTTACCCGGGCGGCACTGAAGCTTTCTTT.